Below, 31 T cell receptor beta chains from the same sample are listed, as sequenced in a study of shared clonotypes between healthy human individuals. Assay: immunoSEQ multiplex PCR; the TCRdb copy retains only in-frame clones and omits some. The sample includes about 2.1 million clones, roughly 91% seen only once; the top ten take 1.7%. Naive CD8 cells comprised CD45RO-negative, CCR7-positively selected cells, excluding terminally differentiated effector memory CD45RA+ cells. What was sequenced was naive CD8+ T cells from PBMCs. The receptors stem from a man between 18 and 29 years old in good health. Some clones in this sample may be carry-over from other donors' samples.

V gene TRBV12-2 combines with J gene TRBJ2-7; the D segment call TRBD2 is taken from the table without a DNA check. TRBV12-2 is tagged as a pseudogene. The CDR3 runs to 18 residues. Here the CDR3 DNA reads TGTGCAAGTCGCTTCCCACCCATGGCCTTGGGTCCTAGGTTCGGGCAGTACTTC. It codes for CASRFPPMALGPRFGQYF.

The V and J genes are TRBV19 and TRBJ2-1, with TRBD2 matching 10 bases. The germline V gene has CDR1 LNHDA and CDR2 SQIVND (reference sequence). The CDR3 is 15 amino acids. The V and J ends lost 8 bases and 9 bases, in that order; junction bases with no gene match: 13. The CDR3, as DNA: TGTGCCAGTCGGACTAGCGGAACGGATTTGAGTGAGCAGTTCTTC. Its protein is CASRTSGTDLSEQFF.

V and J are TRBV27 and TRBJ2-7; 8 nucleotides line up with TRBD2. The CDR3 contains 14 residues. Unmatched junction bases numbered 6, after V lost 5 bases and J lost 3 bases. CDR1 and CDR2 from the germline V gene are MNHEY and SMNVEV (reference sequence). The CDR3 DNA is TGTGCCAGCAGTGACAGCGGGAGAGGCTACGAGCAGTACTTC. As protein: CASSDSGRGYEQYF.

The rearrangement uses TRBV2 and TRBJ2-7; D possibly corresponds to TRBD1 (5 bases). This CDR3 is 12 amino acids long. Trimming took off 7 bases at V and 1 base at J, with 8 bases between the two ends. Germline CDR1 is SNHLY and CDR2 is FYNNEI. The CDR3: CASMRQSYEQYF. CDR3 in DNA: TGTGCCAGCATGCGACAGTCCTACGAGCAGTACTTC.

The CDR3 spells CASSLGGGTLLETQYF. Written as DNA, the CDR3 is TGTGCCAGCAGCTTAGGAGGAGGGACTCTGCTGGAGACCCAGTACTTC. The chain is built from TRBV7-8 and TRBJ2-5; the D gene is possibly TRBD2 (6 bases). This CDR3 contains 16 residues. V lost 1 base to trimming and J lost 5 bases, with 17 bases between them. Germline V gene sequence: CDR1 SGHVS, CDR2 FQNEAQ.

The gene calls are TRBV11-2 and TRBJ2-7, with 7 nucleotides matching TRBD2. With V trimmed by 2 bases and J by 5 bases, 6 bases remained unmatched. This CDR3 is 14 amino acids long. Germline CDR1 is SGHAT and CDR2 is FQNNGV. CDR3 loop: CASSLPTSRNEQYF. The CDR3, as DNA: TGTGCCAGCAGCTTACCGACTAGCCGGAACGAGCAGTACTTC.

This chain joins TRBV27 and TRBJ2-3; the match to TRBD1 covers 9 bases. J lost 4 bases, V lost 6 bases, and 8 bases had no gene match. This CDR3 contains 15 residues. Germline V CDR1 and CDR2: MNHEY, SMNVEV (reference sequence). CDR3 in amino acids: CASSQPGQGSDTQYF. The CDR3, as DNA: TGTGCCAGCAGCCAACCGGGACAGGGATCAGATACGCAGTATTTT.

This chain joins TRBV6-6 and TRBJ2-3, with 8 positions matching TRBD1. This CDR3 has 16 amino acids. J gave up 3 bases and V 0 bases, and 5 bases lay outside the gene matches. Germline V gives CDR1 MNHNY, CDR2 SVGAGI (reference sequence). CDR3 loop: CASSYSAGGWTDTQYF. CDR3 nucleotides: TGTGCCAGCAGTTACTCGGCAGGGGGCTGGACAGATACGCAGTATTTT.

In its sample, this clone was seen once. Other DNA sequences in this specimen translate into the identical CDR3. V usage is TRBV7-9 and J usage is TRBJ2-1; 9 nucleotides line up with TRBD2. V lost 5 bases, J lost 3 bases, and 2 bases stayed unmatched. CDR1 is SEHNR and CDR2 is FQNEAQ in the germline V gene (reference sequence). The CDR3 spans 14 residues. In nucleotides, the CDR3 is TGTGCCAGCAGCAGTAGCGGGAGCTACAATGAGCAGTTCTTC. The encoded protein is CASSSSGSYNEQFF.

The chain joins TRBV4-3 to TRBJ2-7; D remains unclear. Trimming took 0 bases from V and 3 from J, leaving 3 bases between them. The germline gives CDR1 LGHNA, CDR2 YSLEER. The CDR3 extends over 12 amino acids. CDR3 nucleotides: TGCGCCAGCAGCCAAGATCGCTACGAGCAGTACTTC. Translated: CASSQDRYEQYF.

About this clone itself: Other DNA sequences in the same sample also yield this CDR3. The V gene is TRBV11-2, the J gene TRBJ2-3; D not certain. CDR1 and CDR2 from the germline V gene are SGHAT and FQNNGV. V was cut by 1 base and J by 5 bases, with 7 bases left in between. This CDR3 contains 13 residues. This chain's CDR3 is CASSLVPGDTQYF. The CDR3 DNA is TGTGCCAGCAGCTTAGTGCCGGGAGATACGCAGTATTTT.

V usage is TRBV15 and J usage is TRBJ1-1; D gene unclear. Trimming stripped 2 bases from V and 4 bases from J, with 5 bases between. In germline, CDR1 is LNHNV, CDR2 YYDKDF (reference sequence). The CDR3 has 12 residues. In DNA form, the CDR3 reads TGTGCCACCAGCAGACTCATCACTGAAGCTTTCTTT. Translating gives CATSRLITEAFF.

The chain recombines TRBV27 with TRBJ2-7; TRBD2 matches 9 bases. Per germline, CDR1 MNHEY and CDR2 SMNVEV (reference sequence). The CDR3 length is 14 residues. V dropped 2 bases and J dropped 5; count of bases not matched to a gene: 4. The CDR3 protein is CASSLIAGANEQYF. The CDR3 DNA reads TGTGCCAGCAGTTTAATAGCGGGAGCTAACGAGCAGTACTTC.

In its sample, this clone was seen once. CDR3 in DNA: TGCAGCGTTGGAGGGGAGGTGGTCTACAATGAGCAGTTCTTC. Translation gives CSVGGEVVYNEQFF. The chain employs TRBV29-1 and TRBJ2-1, with a possible D match to TRBD2 (6 bases). Germline V gene data show CDR1 as SQVTM and CDR2 as ANQGSEA. V was cut by 4 bases and J by 3 bases, with 13 bases left in between. This CDR3 spans 14 amino acids.

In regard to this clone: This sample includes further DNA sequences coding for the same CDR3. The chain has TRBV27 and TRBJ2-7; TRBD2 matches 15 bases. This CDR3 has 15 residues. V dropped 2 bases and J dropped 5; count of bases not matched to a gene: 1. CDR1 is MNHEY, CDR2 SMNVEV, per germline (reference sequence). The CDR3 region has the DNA TGTGCCAGCAGTTTAGGGACTAGCGGGAGGAACGAGCAGTACTTC. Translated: CASSLGTSGRNEQYF.

This CDR3 reads CASSTRTGPLYEQYF. The CDR3 DNA reads as TGTGCCAGCAGCACCCGGACAGGTCCCCTCTACGAGCAGTACTTC. V gene TRBV5-6 combines with J gene TRBJ2-7; 7 nucleotides agree with TRBD1. This CDR3 is built from 15 residues. V lost 4 bases and J lost 3; bases outside the gene matches: 10. CDR1 SGHDT and CDR2 YYEEEE come from the germline V gene.

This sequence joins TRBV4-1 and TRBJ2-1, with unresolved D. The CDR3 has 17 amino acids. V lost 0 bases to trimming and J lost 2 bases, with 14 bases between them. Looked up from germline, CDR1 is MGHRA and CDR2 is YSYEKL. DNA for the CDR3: TGCGCCAGCAGCCAAGATTTTGGCGTCCGTACCTACAATGAGCAGTTCTTC. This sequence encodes CASSQDFGVRTYNEQFF.

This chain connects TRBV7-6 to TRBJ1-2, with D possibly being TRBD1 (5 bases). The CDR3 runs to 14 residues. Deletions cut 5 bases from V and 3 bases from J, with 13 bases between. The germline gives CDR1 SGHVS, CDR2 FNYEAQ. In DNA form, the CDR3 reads TGTGCCAGCAGCCTTACGGTGGGGGACTATGGCTACACCTTC. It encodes CASSLTVGDYGYTF. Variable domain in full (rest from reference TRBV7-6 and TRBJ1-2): GAGVSQSPRYKVTKRGQDVALRCDPISGHVSLYWYRQALGQGPEFLTYFNYEAQQDKSGLPNDRFSAERPEGSISTLTIQRTEQRDSAMYRCASSLTVGDYGYTFGSGTRLTVV.

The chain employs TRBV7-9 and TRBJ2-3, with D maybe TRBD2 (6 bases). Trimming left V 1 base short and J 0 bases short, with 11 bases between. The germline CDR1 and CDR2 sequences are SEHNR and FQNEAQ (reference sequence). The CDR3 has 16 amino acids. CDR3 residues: CASSLESGPSTDTQYF. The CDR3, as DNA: TGTGCCAGCAGCTTAGAGAGCGGGCCTAGCACAGATACGCAGTATTTT.

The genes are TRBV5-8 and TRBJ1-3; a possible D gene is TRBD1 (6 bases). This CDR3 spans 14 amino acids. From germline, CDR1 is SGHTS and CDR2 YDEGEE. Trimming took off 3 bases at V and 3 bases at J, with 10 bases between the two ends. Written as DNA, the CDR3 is TGTGCCAGCAGCTGGTGGACAGATGGAAACACCATATATTTT. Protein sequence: CASSWWTDGNTIYF.

CDR3 amino acids: CASSLVSSNEQFF. The DNA for the CDR3 is TGTGCCAGCAGCTTAGTGTCTAGCAATGAGCAGTTCTTC. The chain carries TRBV13 and TRBJ2-1; D unresolved. The CDR3 runs to 13 residues. CDR1 and CDR2 (germline): PRHDT, FYEKMQ (reference sequence). V lost 1 base and J 6 bases, leaving 7 bases between the germline ends.

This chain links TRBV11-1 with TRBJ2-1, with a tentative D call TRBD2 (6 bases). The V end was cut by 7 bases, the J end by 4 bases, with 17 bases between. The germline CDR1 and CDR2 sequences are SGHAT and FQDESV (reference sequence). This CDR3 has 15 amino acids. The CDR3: CASTSGLARYNEQFF. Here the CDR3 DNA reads TGTGCCAGCACCTCAGGGCTAGCGCGATACAATGAGCAGTTCTTC.

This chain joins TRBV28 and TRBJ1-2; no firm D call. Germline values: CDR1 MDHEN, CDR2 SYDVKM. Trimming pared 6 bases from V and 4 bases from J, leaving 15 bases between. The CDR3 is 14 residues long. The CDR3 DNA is TGTGCCAGCAGAGGGAGTGGGTCAGGCTATGGCTACACCTTC. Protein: CASRGSGSGYGYTF.

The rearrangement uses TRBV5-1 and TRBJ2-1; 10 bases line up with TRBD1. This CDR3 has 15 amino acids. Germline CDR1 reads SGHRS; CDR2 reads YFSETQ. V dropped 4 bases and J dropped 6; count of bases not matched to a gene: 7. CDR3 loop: CASSQGQGFFNEQFF. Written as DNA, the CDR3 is TGCGCCAGCAGCCAGGGACAGGGGTTTTTCAATGAGCAGTTCTTC.

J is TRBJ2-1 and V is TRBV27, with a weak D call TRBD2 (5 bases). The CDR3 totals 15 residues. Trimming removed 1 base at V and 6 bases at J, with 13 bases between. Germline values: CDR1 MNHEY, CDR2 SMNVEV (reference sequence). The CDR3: CASSLLTLAGNEQFF. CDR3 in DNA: TGTGCCAGCAGTTTATTAACATTGGCGGGCAATGAGCAGTTCTTC.

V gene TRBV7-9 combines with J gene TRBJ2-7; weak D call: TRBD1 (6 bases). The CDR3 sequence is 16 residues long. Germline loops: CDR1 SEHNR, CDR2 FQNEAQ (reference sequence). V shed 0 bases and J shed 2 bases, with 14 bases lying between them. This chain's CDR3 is CASSLAGQSVAYEQYF. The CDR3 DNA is TGTGCCAGCAGCTTAGCGGGACAATCAGTAGCCTACGAGCAGTACTTC. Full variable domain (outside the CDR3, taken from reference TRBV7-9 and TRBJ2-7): DTGVSQNPRHKITKRGQNVTFRCDPISEHNRLYWYRQTLGQGPEFLTYFQNEAQLEKSRLLSDRFSAERPKGSFSTLEIQRTEQGDSAMYLCASSLAGQSVAYEQYFGPGTRLTVT.

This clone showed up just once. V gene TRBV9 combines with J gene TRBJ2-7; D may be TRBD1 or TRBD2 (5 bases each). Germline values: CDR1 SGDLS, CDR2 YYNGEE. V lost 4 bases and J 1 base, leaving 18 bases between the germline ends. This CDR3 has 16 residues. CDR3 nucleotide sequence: TGTGCCAGCAGCCCTTCGAGCGGCAGGGAATCCTACGAGCAGTACTTC. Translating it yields CASSPSSGRESYEQYF.

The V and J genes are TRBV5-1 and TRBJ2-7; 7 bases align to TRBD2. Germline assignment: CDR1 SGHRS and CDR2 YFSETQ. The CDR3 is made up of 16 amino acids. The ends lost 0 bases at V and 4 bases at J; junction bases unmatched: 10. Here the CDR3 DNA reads TGCGCCAGCAGCTTGGCCGGGGCGGGAGTGGGGTACGAGCAGTACTTC. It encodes CASSLAGAGVGYEQYF. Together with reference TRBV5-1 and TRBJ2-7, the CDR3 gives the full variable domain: KAGVTQTPRYLIKTRGQQVTLSCSPISGHRSVSWYQQTPGQGLQFLFEYFSETQRNKGNFPGRFSGRQFSNSRSEMNVSTLELGDSALYLCASSLAGAGVGYEQYFGPGTRLTVT.

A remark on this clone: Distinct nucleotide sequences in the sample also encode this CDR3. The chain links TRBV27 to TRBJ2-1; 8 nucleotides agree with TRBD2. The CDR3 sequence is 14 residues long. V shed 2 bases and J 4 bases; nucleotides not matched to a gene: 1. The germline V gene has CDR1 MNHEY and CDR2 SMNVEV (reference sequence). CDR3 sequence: CASSLGGRYNEQFF. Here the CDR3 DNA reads TGTGCCAGCAGTTTAGGCGGGAGGTACAATGAGCAGTTCTTC.

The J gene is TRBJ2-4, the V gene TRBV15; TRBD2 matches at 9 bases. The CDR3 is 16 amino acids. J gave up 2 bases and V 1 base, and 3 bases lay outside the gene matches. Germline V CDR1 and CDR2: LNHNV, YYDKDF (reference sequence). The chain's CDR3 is CATSRGAGGPKNIQYF. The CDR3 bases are TGTGCCACCAGCAGAGGGGCGGGAGGGCCCAAAAACATTCAGTACTTC. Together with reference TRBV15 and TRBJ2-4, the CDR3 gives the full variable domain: DAMVIQNPRYQVTQFGKPVTLSCSQTLNHNVMYWYQQKSSQAPKLLFHYYDKDFNNEADTPDNFQSRRPNTSFCFLDIRSPGLGDTAMYLCATSRGAGGPKNIQYFGAGTRLSVL.

The CDR3, as DNA: TGTGCCAGCAGCACCGGGGGGACAGGGTGGGAGCAGTACTTC. This translates into CASSTGGTGWEQYF. This sequence joins TRBV9 and TRBJ2-7; 9 bases line up with TRBD1. Losses at the gene ends were 4 bases for V and 7 bases for J; bases not matched to a gene: 9. Germline lookup yields CDR1 SGDLS and CDR2 YYNGEE. The length of the CDR3 is 14 residues.